One sample yielded the 32 T cell receptor beta chains listed below, sequenced in a study of OX40 agonist ivuxolimab in advanced cancers. Sequencing used immunoSEQ multiplex PCR; TCRdb keeps in-frame clones, though not all of them. The table shows about 48,000 clones, with around nine tenths occurring only once. Here the sequenced sample was CD4+ or CD8+ T cells sorted from blood, taken in a trial of the OX40 agonist ivuxolimab. The receptors shown here come from an adult with an advanced solid tumor such as melanoma, head and neck, liver or kidney cancer.

J is TRBJ1-1 and V is TRBV19; no clear D. The V end lost 4 bases, the J end lost 5 bases, and 17 bases lay between the germline ends. The CDR3 has 15 amino acids. Germline V CDR1 and CDR2: LNHDA, SQIVND (reference sequence). The CDR3 bases are TGTGCCAGTAGTACACAGAACCTCGGTGGGACTGAAGCTTTCTTT. Translating it yields CASSTQNLGGTEAFF.

The CDR3 spells CASSPRQGASYEQYF. DNA of the CDR3: TGTGCCAGCAGCCCGAGACAGGGCGCCTCCTACGAGCAGTACTTC. The rearrangement uses TRBV7-9 and TRBJ2-7; 7 bases are a match to TRBD1. CDR1 is SEHNR, CDR2 FQNEAQ, per germline (reference sequence). The ends lost 5 bases at V and 0 bases at J; junction bases unmatched: 7. The CDR3 is made up of 15 amino acids.

The chain combines TRBV15 with TRBJ2-3, with 7 bases matching TRBD1. This CDR3 contains 14 residues. Germline values: CDR1 LNHNV, CDR2 YYDKDF (reference sequence). V was pared by 4 bases and J by 1 base, with 2 bases of the junction left unmatched. The CDR3 coding sequence is TGTGCCACCAGCAACACAGGGGGCACAGATACGCAGTATTTT. Translated, it gives CATSNTGGTDTQYF.

The gene calls are TRBV29-1 and TRBJ2-7; D gene unclear. The CDR3 length is 11 residues. Trimming cost V 7 bases and J 3 bases, with 10 bases left between them. The germline V gene encodes CDR1 SQVTM and CDR2 ANQGSEA. CDR3 coding DNA: TGCAGCGCTGGTGACAACTACGAGCAGTACTTC. Encoded protein: CSAGDNYEQYF.

The chain links TRBV6-6 to TRBJ2-3; a weak D match, TRBD1 (5 bases). Germline CDR1 MNHNY, CDR2 SVGAGI (reference sequence). V was pared by 4 bases and J by 0 bases, with 8 bases between. This CDR3 comprises 14 residues. CDR3 region: CASSLQESTDTQYF. The CDR3 DNA reads as TGTGCCAGCAGTTTACAGGAGAGCACAGATACGCAGTATTTT.

The chain couples TRBV6-4 to TRBJ2-6; D uncertain. Germline values: CDR1 MRHNA, CDR2 SNTAGT. The CDR3 sequence is 15 residues long. V was cut by 3 bases and J by 0 bases, with 6 bases left in between. The DNA for the CDR3 is TGTGCCAGCAGTGAACACTCCTCTGGGGCCAACGTCCTGACTTTC. Amino acid sequence: CASSEHSSGANVLTF.

The chain uses TRBV29-1 and TRBJ1-1; TRBD1 is a possible D gene (5 bases). V was trimmed by 3 bases and J by 4 bases, leaving 15 bases between them. This CDR3 comprises 14 residues. The germline V gene encodes CDR1 SQVTM and CDR2 ANQGSEA. CDR3 protein: CSVDSRGLGTEAFF. The DNA for the CDR3 is TGCAGCGTTGACTCAAGGGGACTCGGCACTGAAGCTTTCTTT.

In DNA form, the CDR3 reads TGTGCCAGCAGTGATAGGGGGATCTACGAGCAGTACTTC. Its translation is CASSDRGIYEQYF. The chain recombines TRBV2 with TRBJ2-7; the D gene is possibly TRBD1 (6 bases). Trimming pared 3 bases from V and 3 bases from J, leaving 9 bases between. The length of the CDR3 is 13 residues. Germline V gives CDR1 SNHLY, CDR2 FYNNEI.

The V gene is TRBV18, the J gene TRBJ1-5; 7 nucleotides match TRBD1. Germline values: CDR1 KGHSH, CDR2 LQKENI. After removal of 3 bases from V and 4 bases from J, the junction contained 3 bases not matched to a gene. The CDR3 runs to 14 residues. The CDR3 is CASSPGTDNQPQHF. In nucleotides, the CDR3 is TGTGCCAGCTCACCCGGGACAGATAATCAGCCCCAGCATTTT.

This chain uses TRBV20-1 with TRBJ2-2; D remains ambiguous. Between the trimmed V and J ends, which lost 2 bases and 7 bases, there was a span of 2 bases. CDR3 length: 10 residues. CDR1 and CDR2 from the germline V gene are DFQATT and SNEGSKA (reference sequence). The CDR3 is CSARNGELFF. The CDR3 bases are TGCAGTGCTAGAAACGGGGAGCTGTTTTTT.

The chain links TRBV7-8 to TRBJ2-1; tentative D call: TRBD2 (6 bases). Germline CDR1 and CDR2: SGHVS and FQNEAQ. Trimming left V 5 bases short and J 0 bases short, with 20 bases between. The CDR3 spans 18 residues. CDR3 DNA: TGTGCCAGCAGCCCCCCGCCGGGAGAGAGACTCTCCTACAATGAGCAGTTCTTC. Amino acids: CASSPPPGERLSYNEQFF.

This rearrangement joins TRBV9 to TRBJ2-7, with 7 bases fitting TRBD1. V trimming: 3 bases; J trimming: 6 bases; junction bases outside the gene matches: 9. The CDR3 loop spans 14 amino acids. CDR1 and CDR2 (germline): SGDLS, YYNGEE. CDR3 DNA: TGTGCCAGCAGCGGACCGGGACAGTATCGCGAGCAGTACTTC. It translates to CASSGPGQYREQYF.

The chain links TRBV27 to TRBJ1-1; a weak D match, TRBD1 (6 bases). This CDR3 has 14 residues. Germline CDR1 is MNHEY and CDR2 is SMNVEV (reference sequence). With 5 bases removed from V and 2 bases from J, the gap between germline ends came to 12 bases. CDR3 sequence reads: CASSPPTGNTEAFF. In DNA, the CDR3 is TGTGCCAGCAGTCCACCGACAGGAAACACTGAAGCTTTCTTT.

This clone was detected only a few times. The V gene is TRBV5-1, the J gene TRBJ2-7; perhaps TRBD1 as D (5 bases). Germline CDR1 is SGHRS and CDR2 is YFSETQ. Trimming left V 6 bases short and J 4 bases short, with 14 bases between. The CDR3 has 13 residues. The DNA of the CDR3 is TGCGCCAGCACTCCGCAGGGTGCGTACGAGCAGTACTTC. Translation gives CASTPQGAYEQYF.

The chain combines TRBV19 with TRBJ2-7, with 8 nucleotides matching TRBD1. Germline CDR1 and CDR2: LNHDA and SQIVND (reference sequence). Trimming removed 4 bases from V and 5 bases from J; junction bases left unmatched: 7. The length of the CDR3 is 14 residues. The DNA of the CDR3 is TGTGCCAGTAGTACGCCGGGACAGGACGACGAGCAGTACTTC. The encoded protein is CASSTPGQDDEQYF.

V gene TRBV25-1 combines with J gene TRBJ1-2; 9 nucleotides align to TRBD1. The junction had 9 bases not matched to a gene; V was cut back by 4 bases and J by 6 bases. The germline V gene has CDR1 MGHDK and CDR2 SYGVNS. There are 15 residues in the CDR3. CDR3 in amino acids: CASSVRDRESHGYTF. The CDR3 nucleotides read TGTGCCAGCAGTGTTCGGGACAGGGAAAGCCATGGCTACACCTTC.

The chain uses TRBV11-2 and TRBJ1-3; no reliable D call. This CDR3 spans 15 amino acids. From germline, CDR1 is SGHAT and CDR2 FQNNGV. V gave up 0 bases and J gave up 4 bases, with 10 bases separating them. The CDR3 sequence: CASSLDSAIGNTIYF. The DNA for the CDR3 is TGTGCCAGCAGCTTAGATTCGGCAATCGGAAACACCATATATTTT.

The chain is built from TRBV9 and TRBJ1-1; tentative D call: TRBD1 (6 bases). V dropped 4 bases and J dropped 0 bases, with 19 bases sitting between them. Germline loops: CDR1 SGDLS, CDR2 YYNGEE. This CDR3 region has 17 residues. The CDR3 region has the DNA TGTGCCAGCAGCCCCGGGAGGACAGTCCAAATGAACACTGAAGCTTTCTTT. Protein: CASSPGRTVQMNTEAFF.

CDR3 sequence: CASSPRTGSNEQFF. CDR3 DNA sequence: TGTGCCAGCAGCCCGCGGACAGGTTCCAATGAGCAGTTCTTC. V and J are TRBV4-2 and TRBJ2-1; 7 bases fit TRBD1. The V segment lost 4 bases and the J segment 6 bases; nucleotides outside the gene matches: 6. CDR1 LGHNA and CDR2 YNFKEQ come from the germline V gene. This CDR3 spans 14 amino acids.

The V gene is TRBV30, the J gene TRBJ2-7; D unresolved. This CDR3 is built from 14 residues. Trimming removed 4 bases at V and 4 bases at J, with 17 bases between. From germline, CDR1 is GTSNPN and CDR2 SVGIG (reference sequence). CDR3 nucleotide sequence: TGTGCCTGGACCCTAACGGGCTCGGGTTACGAGCAGTACTTC. Translated: CAWTLTGSGYEQYF.

The rearrangement joins TRBV15 to TRBJ2-5; 10 positions match TRBD2. Germline V CDR1 and CDR2: LNHNV, YYDKDF (reference sequence). Trimming took 5 bases from V and 1 from J; bases not matched to a gene: 4. This CDR3 is 15 amino acids long. CDR3 residues: CATSLRTSGQETQYF. The CDR3 nucleotides read TGTGCCACCAGCCTTCGGACTAGCGGCCAAGAGACCCAGTACTTC. The full variable domain, its missing parts supplied by reference TRBV15 and TRBJ2-5, is DAMVIQNPRYQVTQFGKPVTLSCSQTLNHNVMYWYQQKSSQAPKLLFHYYDKDFNNEADTPDNFQSRRPNTSFCFLDIRSPGLGDTAMYLCATSLRTSGQETQYFGPGTRLLVL.

The chain recombines TRBV6-5 with TRBJ1-1; D gene unclear. Trimming stripped 2 bases from V and 11 bases from J, with 6 bases between. CDR1 is MNHEY, CDR2 SVGAGI, per germline. This CDR3 is 10 amino acids long. CDR3 in DNA: TGTGCCAGCAGTTACCCCCCGGCTTTCTTT. It translates to CASSYPPAFF.

There are a few counts of this clone. V gene TRBV7-9 combines with J gene TRBJ1-2, with a weak D call TRBD1 (6 bases). This CDR3 is 12 amino acids long. The V and J ends lost 5 bases and 8 bases respectively, with 12 bases between them. CDR1 SEHNR and CDR2 FQNEAQ come from the germline V gene (reference sequence). In nucleotides, the CDR3 is TGTGCCAGCAGCATCCACAGGGACGGCTACACCTTC. Protein product: CASSIHRDGYTF.

The chain recombines TRBV5-7 with TRBJ2-5; D ambiguous. TRBV5-7 is noted as an ORF with a role that remains uncertain. Trimming took 0 bases from V and 3 from J, leaving 9 bases between them. CDR3 length: 14 residues. This chain's CDR3 is CASSLVRPEETQYF. CDR3 bases: TGTGCCAGCAGCTTGGTTCGGCCAGAAGAGACCCAGTACTTC.

The J gene is TRBJ1-1, the V gene TRBV11-2, with 8 bases aligning to TRBD1. This CDR3 has 14 amino acids. Germline V gene sequence: CDR1 SGHAT, CDR2 FQNNGV. V was pared by 5 bases and J by 12 bases, with 14 bases of the junction left unmatched. The CDR3 DNA reads as TGTGCCAGCAGCCCCGATTTCCGGGACAGGATATCTTTCTTT. Its translation: CASSPDFRDRISFF. Combining the CDR3 with reference TRBV11-2 and TRBJ1-1 gives the whole variable domain EAGVAQSPRYKIIEKRQSVAFWCNPISGHATLYWYQQILGQGPKLLIQFQNNGVVDDSQLPKDRFSAERLKGVDSTLKIQPAKLEDSAVYLCASSPDFRDRISFFGQGTRLTVV.

The chain has TRBV5-6 and TRBJ2-7; D might be TRBD2 (5 bases). Trimming pared 0 bases from V and 3 bases from J, leaving 7 bases between. Germline CDR1 is SGHDT and CDR2 is YYEEEE. The CDR3 length is 13 residues. The CDR3 DNA follows: TGTGCCAGCAGCTTGGACGGGGACTACGAGCAGTACTTC. Translation: CASSLDGDYEQYF.

The CDR3 loop reads CASSPRQGVLTGELFF. CDR3 nucleotides: TGTGCCAGCAGCCCCAGACAGGGGGTGCTCACCGGGGAGCTGTTTTTT. The chain uses TRBV11-3 and TRBJ2-2; 9 bases agree with TRBD1. The CDR3 length is 16 residues. Losses at the gene ends were 5 bases for V and 4 bases for J; bases not matched to a gene: 8. Germline CDR1 is SGHNT and CDR2 is YENEEA.

The rearrangement joins TRBV7-9 to TRBJ2-1, with D maybe TRBD1 (5 bases). This CDR3 is built from 12 residues. V lost 5 bases, J lost 8 bases, and 10 bases lay in between. In germline, CDR1 is SEHNR, CDR2 FQNEAQ (reference sequence). This CDR3 reads CASSLGLDEQFF. The DNA for the CDR3 is TGTGCCAGCAGCCTGGGGCTGGATGAGCAGTTCTTC.

The chain employs TRBV10-2 and TRBJ1-1; tentatively, D is TRBD1 (6 bases). There are 13 residues in the CDR3. From germline, CDR1 is WSHSY and CDR2 SAAADI. Trimming removed 7 bases at V and 4 bases at J, with 13 bases between. Here the CDR3 reads CASTQVRGTEAFF. The CDR3 nucleotides are TGCGCCAGCACCCAGGTCAGGGGCACTGAAGCTTTCTTT.

The J gene is TRBJ1-5, the V gene TRBV5-1; 7 bases agree with TRBD1. J was trimmed by 7 bases and V by 0 bases; bases with no gene match: 4. This CDR3 contains 14 residues. Germline CDR1 reads SGHRS; CDR2 reads YFSETQ. Here the CDR3 reads CASSLGQGAQPQHF. The CDR3 DNA follows: TGCGCCAGCAGCTTGGGACAGGGTGCCCAGCCCCAGCATTTT. The full variable domain, completed using reference TRBV5-1 and TRBJ1-5, is KAGVTQTPRYLIKTRGQQVTLSCSPISGHRSVSWYQQTPGQGLQFLFEYFSETQRNKGNFPGRFSGRQFSNSRSEMNVSTLELGDSALYLCASSLGQGAQPQHFGDGTRLSIL.

V usage is TRBV7-3 and J usage is TRBJ2-1; 7 bases fit TRBD1. Trimming removed 5 bases from V and 4 bases from J; junction bases left unmatched: 8. CDR1 and CDR2 (germline): SGHTA, FQGTGA. The length of the CDR3 is 15 residues. The CDR3 protein is CASSPRSDRYNEQFF. The CDR3 DNA follows: TGTGCCAGCAGCCCACGGTCGGACAGGTACAATGAGCAGTTCTTC. Full variable domain (remainder filled in from reference TRBV7-3 and TRBJ2-1): GAGVSQTPSNKVTEKGKYVELRCDPISGHTALYWYRQSLGQGPEFLIYFQGTGAADDSGLPNDRFFAVRPEGSVSTLKIQRTERGDSAVYLCASSPRSDRYNEQFFGPGTRLTVL.

This clone was observed once. The V gene is TRBV5-8, the J gene TRBJ1-3; D gene unclear. This CDR3 spans 16 amino acids. V shed 0 bases and J shed 0 bases, with 10 bases lying between them. In germline, CDR1 is SGHTS, CDR2 YDEGEE. The CDR3: CASSLGQAFSGNTIYF. The CDR3 DNA follows: TGTGCCAGCAGCTTGGGGCAGGCTTTCTCTGGAAACACCATATATTTT. Complete variable domain (other parts from reference TRBV5-8 and TRBJ1-3): EAGVTQSPTHLIKTRGQQATLRCSPISGHTSVYWYQQALGLGLQFLLWYDEGEERNRGNFPPRFSGRQFPNYSSELNVNALELEDSALYLCASSLGQAFSGNTIYFGEGSWLTVV.